A single sample is the source of the 22 T cell receptor beta chains below, sequenced in a study of blood T cell repertoires in COVID-19. Assay: immunoSEQ multiplex PCR; the TCRdb copy retains only in-frame clones and omits some. The table records 250,000 to 350,000 clones, roughly 83% of them present only once. Material for sequencing was peripheral blood. These receptors all stem from a woman between 45 and 60 years old with acute or convalescent COVID-19.

The rearrangement links TRBV7-9 to TRBJ1-1; unclear D gene. CDR1 SEHNR and CDR2 FQNEAQ come from the germline V gene (reference sequence). V gave up 3 bases and J gave up 0 bases, with 17 bases separating them. The CDR3 extends over 17 amino acids. CDR3 protein: CASSFLRRVAMNTEAFF. CDR3 bases: TGTGCCAGCAGCTTTCTCCGACGGGTCGCCATGAACACTGAAGCTTTCTTT.

The chain is built from TRBV7-3 and TRBJ1-3; D unclear. Between the trimmed V and J ends, which lost 2 bases and 0 bases, there was a span of 11 bases. This CDR3 contains 16 residues. From germline, CDR1 is SGHTA and CDR2 FQGTGA. DNA for the CDR3: TGTGCCAGCAGCTTAGGTCCGGGGTCCTCTGGAAACACCATATATTTT. The encoded protein is CASSLGPGSSGNTIYF. The full variable domain, in which reference TRBV7-3 and TRBJ1-3 provide the parts outside the CDR3, is GAGVSQTPSNKVTEKGKYVELRCDPISGHTALYWYRQSLGQGPEFLIYFQGTGAADDSGLPNDRFFAVRPEGSVSTLKIQRTERGDSAVYLCASSLGPGSSGNTIYFGEGSWLTVV.

The rearrangement joins TRBV30 to TRBJ2-5; 9 positions match TRBD1. Germline CDR1 reads GTSNPN; CDR2 reads SVGIG (reference sequence). The V and J ends lost 3 bases and 4 bases, in that order; junction bases with no gene match: 3. This CDR3 has 13 residues. Written as DNA, the CDR3 is TGTGCCTGGAGAGGACAGGGGTCAGAGACCCAGTACTTC. Its protein product is CAWRGQGSETQYF.

The CDR3 nucleotides are TGTGCCACGGCCCGACAGGCCGCCCAAGAGACCCAGTACTTC. Encoded protein: CATARQAAQETQYF. The gene calls are TRBV28 and TRBJ2-5; D perhaps matches TRBD1 (6 bases). Germline assignment: CDR1 MDHEN and CDR2 SYDVKM. V lost 10 bases and J lost 1, with 16 bases in between. This CDR3 has 14 amino acids.

This chain joins TRBV18 and TRBJ2-5; D gene unclear. Germline V gene sequence: CDR1 KGHSH, CDR2 LQKENI. Trimming left V 2 bases short and J 5 bases short, with 9 bases between. This CDR3 is 13 amino acids long. The CDR3 reads CASSPGTTETQYF. Written as DNA, the CDR3 is TGTGCCAGCTCACCAGGCACAACGGAGACCCAGTACTTC.

This sequence joins TRBV4-1 and TRBJ2-7; 8 nucleotides line up with TRBD2. This CDR3 contains 14 residues. Per germline, CDR1 MGHRA and CDR2 YSYEKL. The ends lost 2 bases at V and 3 bases at J; junction bases unmatched: 3. The CDR3 DNA follows: TGCGCCAGCAGCCAAACAGCGGGAGTCTACGAGCAGTACTTC. It encodes CASSQTAGVYEQYF.

V is TRBV19 and J is TRBJ2-7; D is unresolved. Trimming stripped 3 bases from V and 2 bases from J, with 14 bases between. CDR3 length equals 15 residues. Germline CDR1 is LNHDA and CDR2 is SQIVND (reference sequence). CDR3 amino acids: CASSIGQSTTYEQYF. For the CDR3, the DNA is TGTGCCAGTAGTATTGGGCAGTCGACAACCTACGAGCAGTACTTC.

The chain is built from TRBV3-1 (or the pseudogene TRBV3-2) and TRBJ2-1; D may be TRBD2 (6 bases). The CDR3 extends over 14 amino acids. Germline V lookup: CDR1 LGHDT, CDR2 YNNKEL (reference sequence). Between the trimmed V and J ends, which lost 3 bases and 13 bases, there was a span of 19 bases. The CDR3 sequence: CASSQSGGVLAQFF. The CDR3 DNA is TGTGCCAGCAGCCAGAGTGGCGGGGTCCTAGCCCAGTTCTTC.

The rearrangement uses TRBV7-9 and TRBJ1-4; D might be TRBD1 (5 bases). The CDR3 has 14 amino acids. V lost 3 bases and J lost 0, with 5 bases in between. Germline CDR1 is SEHNR and CDR2 is FQNEAQ (reference sequence). CDR3 sequence (DNA): TGTGCCAGCAGCTTCAGGGCAACTAATGAAAAACTGTTTTTT. This translates into CASSFRATNEKLFF. Drawing the rest from reference TRBV7-9 and TRBJ1-4, the complete variable domain is DTGVSQNPRHKITKRGQNVTFRCDPISEHNRLYWYRQTLGQGPEFLTYFQNEAQLEKSRLLSDRFSAERPKGSFSTLEIQRTEQGDSAMYLCASSFRATNEKLFFGSGTQLSVL.

The V and J genes are TRBV5-1 and TRBJ1-1; D is perhaps TRBD1 (6 bases). V was clipped by 4 bases and J by 1 base, with 11 bases between them. The germline V gene encodes CDR1 SGHRS and CDR2 YFSETQ. This CDR3 has 14 residues. CDR3 region: CASSNMTGNTEAFF. DNA for the CDR3: TGCGCCAGCAGCAATATGACAGGGAACACTGAAGCTTTCTTT.

This chain uses TRBV7-2 with TRBJ2-7; 11 bases agree with TRBD2. Germline V lookup: CDR1 SGHTA, CDR2 FQGNSA. The CDR3 is 15 amino acids. V shed 4 bases and J 4 bases; nucleotides not matched to a gene: 6. CDR3 amino acids: CASSSVAGGRYEQYF. In nucleotides, the CDR3 is TGTGCCAGCAGCTCTGTAGCGGGAGGGCGGTACGAGCAGTACTTC.

The genes are TRBV7-2 and TRBJ2-3, with 11 positions matching TRBD1. Unmatched junction bases numbered 5, after V lost 2 bases and J lost 4 bases. CDR1 and CDR2 (germline): SGHTA, FQGNSA. The CDR3 runs 16 residues. CDR3: CASSLYRDRGADTQYF. CDR3 DNA sequence: TGTGCCAGCAGCTTATACCGGGACAGGGGGGCAGATACGCAGTATTTT.

The V and J genes are TRBV9 and TRBJ1-3; D perhaps matches TRBD1 (5 bases). CDR3 size: 16 residues. V was pared by 4 bases and J by 1 base, with 15 bases between. Germline V gene sequence: CDR1 SGDLS, CDR2 YYNGEE. The chain's CDR3 is CASSPIDRGSGNTIYF. Here the CDR3 DNA reads TGTGCCAGCAGCCCAATTGACAGAGGATCTGGAAACACCATATATTTT. Filled out from reference TRBV9 and TRBJ1-3, the complete variable domain reads DSGVTQTPKHLITATGQRVTLRCSPRSGDLSVYWYQQSLDQGLQFLIQYYNGEERAKGNILERFSAQQFPDLHSELNLSSLELGDSALYFCASSPIDRGSGNTIYFGEGSWLTVV.

This sequence joins TRBV19 and TRBJ2-7; TRBD2 matches 12 bases. Trimming took 2 bases from V and 7 from J; bases not matched to a gene: 6. The CDR3 is 15 amino acids. Germline V gene lookup returns CDR1 LNHDA and CDR2 SQIVND (reference sequence). DNA for the CDR3: TGTGCCAGTAGTATAAGTCTAGCGGGAGGGGAAGAGCAGTACTTC. Its translation: CASSISLAGGEEQYF.

The V call is TRBV9, the J call TRBJ2-2; D is possibly TRBD1 (6 bases). This CDR3 is 14 amino acids long. Trimming left V 6 bases short and J 4 bases short, with 13 bases between. Germline CDR1 SGDLS, CDR2 YYNGEE. The CDR3 protein is CASTRQAGTGELFF. The CDR3 DNA is TGTGCCAGCACGCGACAGGCGGGCACCGGGGAGCTGTTTTTT.

This clone occurred a few times. The gene calls are TRBV6-6 and TRBJ1-2, with TRBD1 matching over 8 bases. With 7 bases clipped from V and 5 bases from J, the junction kept 6 bases outside the gene matches. CDR1 MNHNY and CDR2 SVGAGI come from the germline V gene (reference sequence). This CDR3 is built from 13 residues. The CDR3 region is CASTGRQGYGYTF. CDR3 DNA sequence: TGTGCCAGCACCGGGAGACAGGGGTATGGCTACACCTTC.

This sequence joins TRBV6-4 and TRBJ2-1, with 9 positions matching TRBD1. The length of the CDR3 is 16 residues. Germline V gene data show CDR1 as MRHNA and CDR2 as SNTAGT. Germline trimming cut 0 bases from V and 1 base from J; bases unmatched to any gene: 1. The CDR3 loop reads CASSDSTGGSYNEQFF. The CDR3 DNA follows: TGTGCCAGCAGTGACTCGACAGGGGGTTCCTACAATGAGCAGTTCTTC.

This clone appeared a single time. The chain joins TRBV9 to TRBJ2-2; 14 nucleotides match TRBD2. J lost 0 bases, V lost 0 bases, and 16 bases had no gene match. Germline V gene lookup returns CDR1 SGDLS and CDR2 YYNGEE. The CDR3 covers 23 residues. CDR3: CASSVEGTLWGLAGVPNTGELFF. In DNA form, the CDR3 reads TGTGCCAGCAGCGTAGAAGGCACCCTATGGGGACTAGCGGGAGTTCCGAACACCGGGGAGCTGTTTTTT.

This clone was counted a single time. The V and J genes are TRBV9 and TRBJ2-2; D perhaps matches TRBD1 (6 bases). CDR1 is SGDLS, CDR2 YYNGEE, per germline. V was shortened by 0 bases and J by 1 base, with 13 bases between the two germline ends. CDR3 size: 17 residues. The CDR3 protein is CASSVAGHFLNTGELFF. In DNA, the CDR3 is TGTGCCAGCAGCGTAGCGGGACACTTCCTGAACACCGGGGAGCTGTTTTTT.

The V gene is TRBV3-1 (or the pseudogene TRBV3-2), the J gene TRBJ2-7; maybe TRBD2 (6 bases). Between the trimmed V and J ends, which lost 0 bases and 3 bases, there was a span of 9 bases. The germline V gene has CDR1 LGHDT and CDR2 YNNKEL (reference sequence). CDR3 size: 14 residues. The CDR3 is CASSQDGTFYEQYF. The CDR3 DNA is TGTGCCAGCAGCCAAGATGGGACTTTCTACGAGCAGTACTTC.

The chain uses TRBV10-3 and TRBJ2-2, with D perhaps TRBD1 (5 bases). The CDR3 consists of 14 residues. The V and J ends lost 6 bases and 8 bases respectively, with 16 bases between them. CDR1 is ENHRY, CDR2 SYGVKD, per germline. CDR3 coding DNA: TGTGCCATCAGGGGGCGGACACTGCCGGGGGAGCTGTTTTTT. The encoded protein is CAIRGRTLPGELFF.

The genes are TRBV7-9 and TRBJ1-1; TRBD1 aligns across 12 bases. Germline CDR1 is SEHNR and CDR2 is FQNEAQ (reference sequence). J gave up 6 bases and V 3 bases, and 5 bases lay outside the gene matches. CDR3 length equals 15 residues. CDR3: CASSFSGQGAAEAFF. In DNA, the CDR3 is TGTGCCAGCAGCTTTTCGGGACAGGGGGCTGCTGAAGCTTTCTTT.